This T cell receptor beta chain was captured by sequencing in a study of blood T cell repertoires in COVID-19. This clone appeared a single time. Per the authors' pipeline: Estimated nucleated cell counts came from reference gene primer amplification. The protocol was immunoSEQ multiplex PCR, while the TCRdb copy is restricted to in-frame clones and leaves out a portion. D and trimming come from the DNA, and the V and J calls and clone size come from that table. The table lists around 260,000 clones, approximately 86% of them singletons. Trimming took off 3 bases at V and 0 bases at J, with 9 bases between the two ends. The germline V gene encodes CDR1 MGHRA and CDR2 YSYEKL. There are 15 residues in the CDR3.

The sequenced sample consisted of peripheral blood. The chain carries TRBV4-1 and TRBJ1-3; D remains unclear. The TCR comes from an older woman with COVID-19, enrolled during active disease. The CDR3 loop reads CASSQRHDSGNTIYF. DNA of the CDR3: TGCGCCAGCAGCCAGAGGCACGACTCTGGAAACACCATATATTTT.